The 3 T cell receptor beta chains given below trace back to one sample, sequenced in a study of blood T cell repertoires in COVID-19. Profiling relied on immunoSEQ multiplex PCR, and the TCRdb table lists in-frame clones only, not all of them. Here the sample spans 61,000 or so clones, around four fifths being singletons. Sequencing was carried out using peripheral blood. The receptor set was obtained from a woman older than 75 with acute or convalescent COVID-19.

The chain employs TRBV15 and TRBJ1-6, with 8 bases aligning to TRBD1. CDR3 length: 15 amino acids. CDR1 is LNHNV and CDR2 is YYDKDF in the germline V gene (reference sequence). V was pared by 2 bases and J by 6 bases, with 3 bases of the junction left unmatched. CDR3: CATSRNRGTNSPLHF. The CDR3 DNA is TGTGCCACCAGCAGAAACAGGGGGACTAATTCACCCCTCCACTTT.

The J gene is TRBJ2-7, the V gene TRBV2; 9 nucleotides line up with TRBD2. J lost 11 bases, V lost 5 bases, and 10 bases had no gene match. The CDR3 has 13 amino acids. Germline CDR1 reads SNHLY; CDR2 reads FYNNEI. The CDR3 sequence: CASSLILAGAKYF. DNA of the CDR3: TGTGCCAGCAGTTTGATTTTAGCGGGGGCAAAGTACTTC.

The chain combines TRBV3-1 (or the pseudogene TRBV3-2) with TRBJ1-2; TRBD1 aligns across 10 bases. Germline V gene data show CDR1 as LGHDT and CDR2 as YNNKEL (reference sequence). The CDR3 is 15 amino acids. Trimming took 4 bases from V and 1 from J; bases not matched to a gene: 3. The CDR3 loop reads CASSPRTGGNYGYTF. The CDR3 region has the DNA TGTGCCAGCAGCCCTCGGACAGGGGGTAACTATGGCTACACCTTC.